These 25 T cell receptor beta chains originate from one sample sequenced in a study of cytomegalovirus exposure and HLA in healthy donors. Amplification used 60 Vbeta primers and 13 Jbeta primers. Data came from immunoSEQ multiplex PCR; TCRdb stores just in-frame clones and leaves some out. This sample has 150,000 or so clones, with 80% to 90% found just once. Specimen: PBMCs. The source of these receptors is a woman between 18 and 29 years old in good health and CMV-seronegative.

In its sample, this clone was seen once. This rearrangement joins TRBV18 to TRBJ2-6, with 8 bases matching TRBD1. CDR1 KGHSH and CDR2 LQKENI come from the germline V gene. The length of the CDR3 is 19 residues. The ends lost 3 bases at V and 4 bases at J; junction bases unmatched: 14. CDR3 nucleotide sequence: TGTGCCAGCTCACCGATGGGGGACAGGCGCCTCGCCGGGGCCAACGTCCTGACTTTC. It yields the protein CASSPMGDRRLAGANVLTF.

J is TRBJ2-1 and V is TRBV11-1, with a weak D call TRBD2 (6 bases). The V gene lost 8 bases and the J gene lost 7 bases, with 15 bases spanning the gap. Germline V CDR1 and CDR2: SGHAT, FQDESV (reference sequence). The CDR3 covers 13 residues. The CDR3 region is CASSAPGGNEQFF. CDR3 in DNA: TGTGCCAGCTCCGCCCCTGGGGGGAATGAGCAGTTCTTC.

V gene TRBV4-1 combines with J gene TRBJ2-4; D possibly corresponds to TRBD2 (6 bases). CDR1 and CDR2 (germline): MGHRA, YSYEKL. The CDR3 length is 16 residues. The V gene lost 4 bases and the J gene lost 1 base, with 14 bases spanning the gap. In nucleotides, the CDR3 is TGCGCCAGCAGCCCTCGGTCCAGCGGGGCCAAAAACATTCAGTACTTC. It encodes CASSPRSSGAKNIQYF.

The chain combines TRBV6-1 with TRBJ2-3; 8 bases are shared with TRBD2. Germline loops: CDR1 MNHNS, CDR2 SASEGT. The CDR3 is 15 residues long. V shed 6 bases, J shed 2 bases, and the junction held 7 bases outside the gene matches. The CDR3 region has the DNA TGTGCCAGCAGGAGGGCGGGAGGATACACAGATACGCAGTATTTT. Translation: CASRRAGGYTDTQYF.

CDR3 in amino acids: CASSHIPGNTIYF. In DNA, the CDR3 is TGTGCCAGCAGTCACATACCTGGAAACACCATATATTTT. This chain links TRBV27 with TRBJ1-3, with D unresolved. Trimming left V 5 bases short and J 2 bases short, with 7 bases between. The CDR3 runs to 13 residues. The germline V gene has CDR1 MNHEY and CDR2 SMNVEV (reference sequence).

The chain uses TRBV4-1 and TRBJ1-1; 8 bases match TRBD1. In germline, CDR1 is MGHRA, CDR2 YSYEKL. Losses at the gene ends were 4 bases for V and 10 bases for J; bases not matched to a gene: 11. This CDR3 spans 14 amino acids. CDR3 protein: CASSPQTGVLLAFF. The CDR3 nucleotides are TGCGCCAGCAGCCCTCAGACAGGGGTTTTGTTAGCTTTCTTT.

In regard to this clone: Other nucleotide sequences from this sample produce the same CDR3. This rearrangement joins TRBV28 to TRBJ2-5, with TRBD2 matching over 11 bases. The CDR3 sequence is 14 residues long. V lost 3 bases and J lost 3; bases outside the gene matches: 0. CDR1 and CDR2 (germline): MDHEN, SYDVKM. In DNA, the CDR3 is TGTGCCAGCAGTTTGGGACTAGCGGAAGAGACCCAGTACTTC. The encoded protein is CASSLGLAEETQYF.

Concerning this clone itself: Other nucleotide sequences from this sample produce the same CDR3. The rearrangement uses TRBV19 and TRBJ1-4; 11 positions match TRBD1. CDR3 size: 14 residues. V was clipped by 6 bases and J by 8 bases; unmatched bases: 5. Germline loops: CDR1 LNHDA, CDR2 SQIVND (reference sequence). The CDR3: CASSRGQGGEKLFF. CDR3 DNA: TGTGCCAGTAGCCGGGGACAGGGGGGGGAAAAACTGTTTTTT. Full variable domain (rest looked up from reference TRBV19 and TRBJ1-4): DGGITQSPKYLFRKEGQNVTLSCEQNLNHDAMYWYRQDPGQGLRLIYYSQIVNDFQKGDIAEGYSVSREKKESFPLTVTSAQKNPTAFYLCASSRGQGGEKLFFGSGTQLSVL.

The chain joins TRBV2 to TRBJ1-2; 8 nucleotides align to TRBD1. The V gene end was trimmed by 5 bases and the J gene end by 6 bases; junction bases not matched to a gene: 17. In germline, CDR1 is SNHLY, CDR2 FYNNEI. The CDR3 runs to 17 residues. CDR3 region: CASSPPRGRGPADGYTF. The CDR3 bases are TGTGCCAGCAGTCCACCGAGGGGCAGGGGGCCGGCGGATGGCTACACCTTC.

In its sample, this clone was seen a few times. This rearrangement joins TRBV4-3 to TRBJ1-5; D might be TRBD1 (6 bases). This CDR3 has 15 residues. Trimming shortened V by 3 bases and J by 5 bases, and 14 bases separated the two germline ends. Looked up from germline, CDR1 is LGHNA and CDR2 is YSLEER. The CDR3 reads CASSQDLHRDQPQHF. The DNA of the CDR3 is TGCGCCAGCAGCCAGGATCTACACAGGGATCAGCCCCAGCATTTT.

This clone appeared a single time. The CDR3 region has the DNA TGTGCCAGCAGTACTACGACAGGGAACACCGGGGAGCTGTTTTTT. It codes for CASSTTTGNTGELFF. The gene calls are TRBV28 and TRBJ2-2; D is possibly TRBD1 (6 bases). CDR1 and CDR2 (germline): MDHEN, SYDVKM. Trimming removed 5 bases at V and 1 base at J, with 11 bases between. This CDR3 has 15 amino acids.

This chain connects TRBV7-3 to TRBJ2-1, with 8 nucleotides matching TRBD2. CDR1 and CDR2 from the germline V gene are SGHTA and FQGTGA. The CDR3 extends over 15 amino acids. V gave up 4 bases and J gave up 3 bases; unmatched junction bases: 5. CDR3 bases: TGTGCCAGCAGCTCTACCGGGACTAGCTACAATGAGCAGTTCTTC. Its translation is CASSSTGTSYNEQFF.

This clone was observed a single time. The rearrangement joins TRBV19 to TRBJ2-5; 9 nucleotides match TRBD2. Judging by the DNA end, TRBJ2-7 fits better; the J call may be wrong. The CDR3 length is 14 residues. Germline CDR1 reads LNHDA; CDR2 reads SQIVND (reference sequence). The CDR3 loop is CASSPTGLADEQYF. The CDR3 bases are TGTGCCAGTAGTCCTACGGGACTAGCCGACGAGCAGTACTTC.

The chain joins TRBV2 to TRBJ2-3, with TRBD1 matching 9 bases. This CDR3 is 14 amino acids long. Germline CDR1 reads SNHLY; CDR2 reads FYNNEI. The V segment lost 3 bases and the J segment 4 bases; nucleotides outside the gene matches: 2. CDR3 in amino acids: CASSEDRGSDTQYF. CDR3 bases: TGTGCCAGCAGTGAGGACAGGGGCTCAGATACGCAGTATTTT. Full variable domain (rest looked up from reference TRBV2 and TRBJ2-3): EPEVTQTPSHQVTQMGQEVILRCVPISNHLYFYWYRQILGQKVEFLVSFYNNEISEKSEIFDDQFSVERPDGSNFTLKIRSTKLEDSAMYFCASSEDRGSDTQYFGPGTRLTVL.

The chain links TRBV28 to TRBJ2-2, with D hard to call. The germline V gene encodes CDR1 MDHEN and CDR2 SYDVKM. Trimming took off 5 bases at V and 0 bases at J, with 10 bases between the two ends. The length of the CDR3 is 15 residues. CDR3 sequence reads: CASSPQTANTGELFF. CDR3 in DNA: TGTGCCAGCAGTCCACAGACGGCGAACACCGGGGAGCTGTTTTTT.

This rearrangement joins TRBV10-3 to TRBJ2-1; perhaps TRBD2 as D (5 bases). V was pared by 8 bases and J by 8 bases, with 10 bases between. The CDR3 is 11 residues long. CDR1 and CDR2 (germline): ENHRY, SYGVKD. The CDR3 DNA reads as TGTGCCATCGGGAGTCGCCATGAGCAGTTCTTC. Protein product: CAIGSRHEQFF.

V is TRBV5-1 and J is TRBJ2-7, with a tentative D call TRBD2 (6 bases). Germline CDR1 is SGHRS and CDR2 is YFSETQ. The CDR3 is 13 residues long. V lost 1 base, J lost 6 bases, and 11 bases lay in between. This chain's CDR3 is CASSLTGAFEQYF. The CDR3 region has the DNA TGCGCCAGCAGCTTGACGGGAGCTTTCGAGCAGTACTTC.

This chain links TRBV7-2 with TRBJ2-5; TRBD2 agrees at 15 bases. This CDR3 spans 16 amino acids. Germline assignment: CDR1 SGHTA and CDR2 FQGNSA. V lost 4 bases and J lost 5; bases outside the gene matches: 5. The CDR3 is CASSSRTSGRAETQYF. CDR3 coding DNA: TGTGCCAGCAGCTCGAGGACTAGCGGGAGGGCGGAGACCCAGTACTTC.

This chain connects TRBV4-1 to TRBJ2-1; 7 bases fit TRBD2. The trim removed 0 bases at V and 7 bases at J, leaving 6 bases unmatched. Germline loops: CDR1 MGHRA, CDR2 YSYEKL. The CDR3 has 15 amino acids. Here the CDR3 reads CASSQEPLASNEQFF. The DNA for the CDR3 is TGCGCCAGCAGCCAAGAGCCACTAGCGTCGAATGAGCAGTTCTTC.

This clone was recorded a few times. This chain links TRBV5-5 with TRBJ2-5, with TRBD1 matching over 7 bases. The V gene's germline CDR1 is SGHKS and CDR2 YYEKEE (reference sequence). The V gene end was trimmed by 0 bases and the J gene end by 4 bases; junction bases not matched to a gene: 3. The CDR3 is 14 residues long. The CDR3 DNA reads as TGTGCCAGCAGCTTGGTAGGGGGCGGAGAGACCCAGTACTTC. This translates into CASSLVGGGETQYF.

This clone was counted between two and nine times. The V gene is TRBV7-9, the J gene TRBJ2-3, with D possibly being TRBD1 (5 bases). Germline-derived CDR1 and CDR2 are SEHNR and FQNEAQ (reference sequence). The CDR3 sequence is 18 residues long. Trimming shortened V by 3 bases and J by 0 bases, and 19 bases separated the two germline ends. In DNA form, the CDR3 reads TGTGCCAGCAGCTTGTTAAGGGGAAACAGACCTAGCACAGATACGCAGTATTTT. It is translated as CASSLLRGNRPSTDTQYF.

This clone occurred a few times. This CDR3 is CASSQDLPYEQYF. The CDR3 coding sequence is TGTGCCAGCAGCCAAGATCTACCTTACGAGCAGTACTTC. This chain links TRBV4-2 with TRBJ2-7; D remains ambiguous. Trimming removed 0 bases at V and 4 bases at J, with 7 bases between. The CDR3 has 13 amino acids. Germline V gives CDR1 LGHNA, CDR2 YNFKEQ.

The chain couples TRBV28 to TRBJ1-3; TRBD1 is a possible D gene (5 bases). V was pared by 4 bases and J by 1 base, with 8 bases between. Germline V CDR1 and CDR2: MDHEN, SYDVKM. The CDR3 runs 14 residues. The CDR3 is CASSYGGSGNTIYF. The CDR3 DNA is TGTGCCAGCAGTTATGGGGGGTCTGGAAACACCATATATTTT.

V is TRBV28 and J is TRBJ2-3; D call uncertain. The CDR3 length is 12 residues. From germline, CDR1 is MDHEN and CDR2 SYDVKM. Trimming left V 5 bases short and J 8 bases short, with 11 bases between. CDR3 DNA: TGTGCCAGCAGTCCCCTCCCGGGTACGCAGTATTTT. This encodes CASSPLPGTQYF.

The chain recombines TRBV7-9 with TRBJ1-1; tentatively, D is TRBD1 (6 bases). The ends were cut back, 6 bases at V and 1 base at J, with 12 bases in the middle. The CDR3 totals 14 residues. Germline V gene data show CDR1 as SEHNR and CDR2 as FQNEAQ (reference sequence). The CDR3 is CASRMTGSNTEAFF. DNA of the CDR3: TGTGCCAGCAGGATGACAGGATCGAACACTGAAGCTTTCTTT.